This TCR beta chain is drawn from a study of blood T cells in healthy people across ages. The second PCR ran roughly 7 to 11 cycles with a sample-barcoded 5' primer and J-beta primers. Each CDR3 protein gets one entry after TCRdb re-called the 5' RACE reads with MiXCR. The table includes approximately 810,000 distinct CDR3 sequences, 25% to 30% detected once. The CDR3 is 13 residues long. V dropped 6 bases and J dropped 7 bases, with 15 bases sitting between them. Germline-derived CDR1 and CDR2 are MDHEN and SYDVKM. The rearrangement joins TRBV28 to TRBJ1-1; D is possibly TRBD1 (5 bases). The clonotype originates from a woman aged 80 or over in good health. The source material was blood. DNA for the CDR3: TGTGCCAGCAGCTTGACAGCACCATATGAAGCTTTCTTT. This translates into CASSLTAPYEAFF.